A single sample is the source of the 16 T cell receptor beta chains below, sequenced in a study of T cells in Graves' hyperthyroidism and ophthalmopathy. Amplified regions were TCR beta CDR3 sequences from RNA transcripts. First-round RT-PCR of the TCR CDR3 relied on the HTBI primer set. In TCRdb, the multiplex PCR reads were re-called with MiXCR into one record per CDR3 protein. The data contain approximately 690,000 distinct CDR3 sequences, around 20% of them singletons. Sequencing input: blood. These receptors originate from a man between 25 and 39 years old with Graves' ophthalmopathy.

The chain carries TRBV6-1 and TRBJ2-3; D is possibly TRBD2 (6 bases). V shed 5 bases and J shed 0 bases, with 12 bases lying between them. CDR3 length: 15 residues. Per germline, CDR1 MNHNS and CDR2 SASEGT. The DNA of the CDR3 is TGTGCCAGCAGTTGGGACTTTGCCAGCACAGATACGCAGTATTTT. Its protein product is CASSWDFASTDTQYF.

A few counts support this clonotype. The chain has TRBV10-1 and TRBJ1-1, with TRBD1 matching over 10 bases. J lost 4 bases, V lost 4 bases, and 3 bases had no gene match. This CDR3 has 14 amino acids. The germline V gene encodes CDR1 WNHNN and CDR2 SYGVQD (reference sequence). DNA for the CDR3: TGCGCCAGCAGTGCGGGACAGGGGACCACTGAAGCTTTCTTT. Protein product: CASSAGQGTTEAFF.

This clonotype turned up a few times. CDR3 nucleotides: TGTGCCAGTAGTTCGGGACAGGCAGGCGGGAGTATAGATACGCAGTATTTT. It is translated as CASSSGQAGGSIDTQYF. The J gene is TRBJ2-3, the V gene TRBV19, with D perhaps matching TRBD1 (8 bases). From germline, CDR1 is LNHDA and CDR2 SQIVND (reference sequence). CDR3 size: 17 residues. Trimming removed 5 bases at V and 5 bases at J, with 23 bases between.

In its sample, this clonotype was seen many times. The V and J genes are TRBV30 and TRBJ2-7, with TRBD1 matching over 8 bases. Germline assignment: CDR1 GTSNPN and CDR2 SVGIG (reference sequence). The CDR3 length is 13 residues. Losses at the gene ends were 4 bases for V and 6 bases for J; bases not matched to a gene: 8. The chain's CDR3 is CAWNMDRVVEQYF. CDR3 bases: TGTGCCTGGAATATGGACAGGGTCGTCGAGCAGTACTTC. Variable domain in full (rest from reference TRBV30 and TRBJ2-7): SQTIHQWPATLVQPVGSPLSLECTVEGTSNPNLYWYRQAAGRGLQLLFYSVGIGQISSEVPQNLSASRPQDRQFILSSKKLLLSDSGFYLCAWNMDRVVEQYFGPGTRLTVT.

This clonotype appeared many times. This chain's CDR3 is CASSALGQNTEAFF. The CDR3 DNA sequence: TGTGCCAGCAGTGCACTGGGACAGAACACTGAAGCTTTCTTT. The chain joins TRBV12-3 or TRBV12-4 to TRBJ1-1; perhaps TRBD1 as D (6 bases). This CDR3 is built from 14 residues. Trimming pared 5 bases from V and 1 base from J, leaving 11 bases between.

Only a few counts were recorded for this clonotype. The chain recombines TRBV7-9 with TRBJ2-3; 15 positions match TRBD2. The CDR3 has 19 amino acids. From germline, CDR1 is SEHNR and CDR2 FQNEAQ (reference sequence). The V gene end was trimmed by 1 base and the J gene end by 0 bases; junction bases not matched to a gene: 5. This chain's CDR3 is CASSLGGLAGGPSTDTQYF. Here the CDR3 DNA reads TGTGCCAGCAGCTTAGGCGGACTAGCGGGAGGGCCGAGCACAGATACGCAGTATTTT.

On this clonotype itself: It may be a read error: a sequence one base away is much more abundant. The chain combines TRBV12-3 or TRBV12-4 with TRBJ1-5; TRBD1 aligns across 9 bases. The CDR3 consists of 14 residues. V shed 4 bases, J shed 7 bases, and the junction held 5 bases outside the gene matches. The CDR3: CASSSGTGIQPQHF. The CDR3, as DNA: TGTGCCAGCAGTTCCGGGACAGGGATCCAGCCCCAGCATTTT.

This clonotype was observed at least ten times. The V call is TRBV12-3 or TRBV12-4, the J call TRBJ2-1; 9 bases fit TRBD2. The J segment lost 9 bases and the V segment lost 4 bases, leaving 10 bases of the junction unmatched. The CDR3 runs 15 residues. CDR3 nucleotide sequence: TGTGCCAGCAGTTCGGACCCTAGCGGGAATACTGAGCAGTTCTTC. Translated: CASSSDPSGNTEQFF.

This clonotype was recorded only once. The V and J genes are TRBV11-2 and TRBJ1-4, with 7 bases lining up with TRBD1. V was pared by 4 bases and J by 2 bases, with 10 bases of the junction left unmatched. CDR1 and CDR2 from the germline V gene are SGHAT and FQNNGV. The CDR3 length is 17 residues. The CDR3 region has the DNA TGTGCCAGCAGCTATTACCGGGACAGAACTACTAATGAAAAACTGTTTTTT. As protein: CASSYYRDRTTNEKLFF.

The chain uses TRBV14 and TRBJ1-6; D is perhaps TRBD1 (6 bases). CDR1 and CDR2 from the germline V gene are SGHDN and FVKESK. This CDR3 contains 14 residues. Trimming pared 4 bases from V and 6 bases from J, leaving 10 bases between. CDR3 protein: CASSRQVPNSPLHF. Here the CDR3 DNA reads TGTGCCAGCAGCCGACAGGTGCCTAATTCACCCCTCCACTTT.

This clonotype was detected a few times. The rearrangement uses TRBV12-5 and TRBJ1-1; TRBD1 aligns across 7 bases. CDR3 length: 15 amino acids. Germline CDR1 and CDR2: LGHNT and FRNRAP. The ends lost 4 bases at V and 1 base at J; junction bases unmatched: 6. The CDR3 protein is CASGSGTVPNTEAFF. For the CDR3, the DNA is TGTGCTAGTGGTTCGGGGACAGTTCCGAACACTGAAGCTTTCTTT.

The rearrangement joins TRBV7-9 to TRBJ2-1, with D uncertain. The CDR3 spans 12 residues. Germline CDR1 reads SEHNR; CDR2 reads FQNEAQ (reference sequence). V was clipped by 1 base and J by 8 bases, with 6 bases between them. The CDR3 nucleotides are TGTGCCAGCAGCTTAGAGACTTATGAGCAGTTCTTC. Residues: CASSLETYEQFF.

This clonotype occurred many times. CDR3 in amino acids: CASRPLAGKEYEQFF. CDR3 nucleotide sequence: TGTGCCAGCAGACCTCTAGCGGGAAAGGAGTATGAGCAGTTCTTC. This sequence joins TRBV3-1 and TRBJ2-1; 9 bases line up with TRBD2. Trimming took 6 bases from V and 8 from J; bases not matched to a gene: 11. This CDR3 spans 15 amino acids. CDR1 LGHDT and CDR2 YNNKEL come from the germline V gene (reference sequence).

Details on this clonotype: This is likely a read error, given that the CDR3 carries no conserved phenylalanine or tryptophan at its end. This chain joins TRBV29-1 and TRBJ2-1, with a possible D match to TRBD2 (5 bases). The CDR3 has 14 residues. The germline gives CDR1 SQVTM, CDR2 ANQGSEA. Trimming shortened V by 0 bases and J by 3 bases, and 9 bases separated the two germline ends. The DNA of the CDR3 is TGCAGCGTTGAAGATGGGGAGTACTACAATGAGCAGTTCCTC. Translation gives CSVEDGEYYNEQFL.

The V and J genes are TRBV20-1 and TRBJ2-5, with 8 nucleotides matching TRBD2. The CDR3 has 13 residues. Germline V gene data show CDR1 as DFQATT and CDR2 as SNEGSKA (reference sequence). V dropped 3 bases and J dropped 2; count of bases not matched to a gene: 2. The CDR3 loop is CSASLAGQETQYF. The DNA of the CDR3 is TGCAGTGCTAGCTTAGCGGGACAAGAGACCCAGTACTTC.

This clonotype was observed many times. The chain combines TRBV5-1 with TRBJ2-7; D ambiguous. CDR1 SGHRS and CDR2 YFSETQ come from the germline V gene. Between the trimmed V and J ends, which lost 0 bases and 0 bases, there was a span of 7 bases. CDR3 length: 14 amino acids. The CDR3 coding sequence is TGCGCCAGCAGCTTGGTCGGATACTCCTACGAGCAGTACTTC. Its protein is CASSLVGYSYEQYF.